The T cell receptor beta chain described here comes from a study of OX40 agonist ivuxolimab in advanced cancers. Across the whole study: In this trial design, patients received ivuxolimab intravenously at 0.01 to 10 mg/kg every 2 weeks. Dose-escalation patients suffered from hepatocellular carcinoma, melanoma, renal cell or head and neck cancer. Study-level findings and limits: More expanded clones were found, on average, in CD8+ than in CD4+ T cells.

The CDR3 length is 14 residues. Germline assignment: CDR1 KGHSY and CDR2 FQNENV. V was pared by 4 bases and J by 3 bases, with 10 bases between. Comment on this clone: Its antigen is unknown.

The protocol was immunoSEQ multiplex PCR, while the TCRdb copy is restricted to in-frame clones and leaves out a portion. The repertoire consists of 50,000 to 65,000 clones, with over 75% occurring once and the leading ten covering approximately 3.4%. Systemic immunosuppression or a history of autoimmune disease excluded patients. The receptor was isolated from an adult with an advanced solid tumor such as melanoma, head and neck, liver or kidney cancer. The gene calls are TRBV16 and TRBJ1-5; D might be TRBD1 (6 bases). The sample was CD4+ or CD8+ T cells sorted from blood, taken in a trial of the OX40 agonist ivuxolimab. The CDR3 DNA reads as TGTGCCAGCAGCCCCGGACAGAACAATCAGCCCCAGCATTTT. The encoded protein is CASSPGQNNQPQHF.